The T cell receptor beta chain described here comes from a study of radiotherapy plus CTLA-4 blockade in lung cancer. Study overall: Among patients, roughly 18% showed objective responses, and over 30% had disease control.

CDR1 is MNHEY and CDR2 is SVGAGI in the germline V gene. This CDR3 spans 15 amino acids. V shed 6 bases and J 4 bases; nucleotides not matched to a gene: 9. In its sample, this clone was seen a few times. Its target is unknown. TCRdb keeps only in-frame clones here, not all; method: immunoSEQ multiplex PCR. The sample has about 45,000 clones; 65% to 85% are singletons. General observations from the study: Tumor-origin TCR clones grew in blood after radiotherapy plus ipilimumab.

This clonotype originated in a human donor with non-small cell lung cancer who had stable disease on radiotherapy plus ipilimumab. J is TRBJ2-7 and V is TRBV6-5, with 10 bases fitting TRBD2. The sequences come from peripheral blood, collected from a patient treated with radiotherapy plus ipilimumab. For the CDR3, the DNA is TGTGCCAGCAGAAAAAGCGGGGGGGCCTCTTACGAGCAGTACGTC. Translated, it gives CASRKSGGASYEQYV.